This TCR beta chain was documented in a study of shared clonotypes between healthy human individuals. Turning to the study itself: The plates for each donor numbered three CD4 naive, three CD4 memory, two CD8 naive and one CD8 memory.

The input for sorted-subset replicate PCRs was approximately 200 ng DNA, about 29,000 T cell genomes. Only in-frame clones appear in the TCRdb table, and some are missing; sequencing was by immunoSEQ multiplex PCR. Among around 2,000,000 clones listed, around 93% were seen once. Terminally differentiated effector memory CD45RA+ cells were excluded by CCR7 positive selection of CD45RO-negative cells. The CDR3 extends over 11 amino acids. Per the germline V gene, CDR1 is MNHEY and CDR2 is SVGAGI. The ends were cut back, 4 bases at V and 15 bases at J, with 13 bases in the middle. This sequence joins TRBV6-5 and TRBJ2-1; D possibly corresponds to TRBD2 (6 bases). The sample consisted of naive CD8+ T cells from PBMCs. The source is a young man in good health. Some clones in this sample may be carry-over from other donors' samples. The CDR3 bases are TGTGCCAGCAGTTTCCGACTAGAGGGGTTCTTC. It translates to CASSFRLEGFF.